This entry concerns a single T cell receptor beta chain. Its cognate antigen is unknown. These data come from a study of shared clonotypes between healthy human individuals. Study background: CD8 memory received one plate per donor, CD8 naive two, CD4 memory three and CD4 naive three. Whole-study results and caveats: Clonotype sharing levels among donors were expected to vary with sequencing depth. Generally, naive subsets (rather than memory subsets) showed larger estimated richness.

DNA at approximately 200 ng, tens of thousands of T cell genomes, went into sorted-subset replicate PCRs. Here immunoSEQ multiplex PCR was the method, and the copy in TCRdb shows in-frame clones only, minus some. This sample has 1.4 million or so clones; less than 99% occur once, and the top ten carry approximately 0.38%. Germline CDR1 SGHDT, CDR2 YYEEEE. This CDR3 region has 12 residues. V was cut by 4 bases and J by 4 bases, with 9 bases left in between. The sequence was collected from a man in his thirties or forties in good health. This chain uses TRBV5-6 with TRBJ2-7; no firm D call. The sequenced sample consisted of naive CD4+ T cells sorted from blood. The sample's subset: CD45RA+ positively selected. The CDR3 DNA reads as TGTGCCAGCAGCACGCAGAGATACGAGCAGTACTTC. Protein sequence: CASSTQRYEQYF.